Listed below are T cell receptor beta chains from one sample, sequenced in a study of T-cell memory formation after mild COVID-19. TCRdb fed the 5' RACE reads into MiXCR, producing one record per CDR3 protein. The sample shows under 400,000 distinct CDR3 sequences, about 21% of them seen only once. Source material: PBMCs or a T cell subset sorted from them (not recorded which). These TCRs come from an adult woman who had mild COVID-19 (a few samples of this study predate the infection). Cell type and time point are not known. Each CDR3 is given with its conserved first and last residue. D genes are given only for firm matches. The listing skips clone size in some rows; elsewhere it reads once, few, many or a size class.

D gene: .; J gene: TRBJ2-5; clone size: many; V gene: TRBV7-9; CDR3 protein: CASSPHLQAGQETQYF; CDR3 DNA: TGTGCCAGCAGCCCCCACTTACAAGCGGGCCAAGAGACCCAGTACTTC
D gene: TRBD1; J gene: TRBJ1-1; clone size: .; V gene: TRBV5-6; CDR3 protein: CASSLGQFPEAFF; CDR3 DNA: TGTGCCAGCAGCCTGGGACAGTTTCCTGAAGCTTTCTTT
D gene: .; J gene: TRBJ2-7; clone size: few; V gene: TRBV12-3/TRBV12-4; CDR3 protein: CASSSGQLSSYEQYF; CDR3 DNA: TGTGCCAGCAGTTCAGGACAGCTGAGCTCCTACGAGCAGTACTTC
D gene: .; J gene: TRBJ2-5; clone size: few; V gene: TRBV3-1; CDR3 protein: CASSQQGRSQETQYF; CDR3 DNA: TGTGCCAGCAGCCAACAGGGAAGATCCCAAGAGACCCAGTACTTC
D gene: .; J gene: TRBJ1-1; clone size: few; V gene: TRBV5-4; CDR3 protein: CASSVTRNTEAFF; CDR3 DNA: TGTGCCAGCAGCGTGACAAGGAACACTGAAGCTTTCTTT
D gene: .; J gene: TRBJ1-4; clone size: few; V gene: TRBV12-3/TRBV12-4; CDR3 protein: CASSLAGGRGEKLFF; CDR3 DNA: TGTGCCAGCAGTTTAGCCGGGGGGCGAGGTGAAAAACTGTTTTTT
D gene: TRBD2; J gene: TRBJ2-3; clone size: .; V gene: TRBV5-1; CDR3 protein: CASSVVGLAGVDTQYF; CDR3 DNA: TGCGCCAGCAGCGTGGTTGGACTAGCGGGGGTAGATACGCAGTATTTT
D gene: TRBD1; J gene: TRBJ1-1; clone size: .; V gene: TRBV2; CDR3 protein: CASNRLTSRGGPMNTEAFF; CDR3 DNA: TGTGCCAGCAACCGTTTGACTAGCAGGGGGGGACCTATGAACACTGAAGCTTTCTTT
D gene: TRBD2; J gene: TRBJ2-1; clone size: few; V gene: TRBV7-9; CDR3 protein: CASSSLKRGLAALDEQFF; CDR3 DNA: TGTGCCAGCAGCTCCCTTAAGAGGGGACTAGCGGCCTTGGATGAGCAGTTCTTC
D gene: .; J gene: TRBJ2-1; clone size: .; V gene: TRBV9; CDR3 protein: CASGLGSGKQFF; CDR3 DNA: TGTGCCAGCGGGCTGGGTAGCGGAAAGCAGTTCTTC
D gene: .; J gene: TRBJ2-5; clone size: .; V gene: TRBV5-1; CDR3 protein: CASSPGPRQYF; CDR3 DNA: TGCGCCAGCAGCCCGGGACCTCGCCAGTACTTC
D gene: .; J gene: TRBJ1-4; clone size: .; V gene: TRBV6-5; CDR3 protein: CASSYSWQPNEKLFF; CDR3 DNA: TGTGCCAGCAGTTACTCATGGCAGCCTAATGAAAAACTGTTTTTT
D gene: .; J gene: TRBJ2-1; clone size: .; V gene: TRBV4-2; CDR3 protein: CASSQVDSYNEQFF; CDR3 DNA: TGTGCCAGCAGCCAAGTAGACAGCTACAATGAGCAGTTCTTC
D gene: .; J gene: TRBJ2-3; clone size: few; V gene: TRBV5-1; CDR3 protein: CASSPGWLRQAADTQYF; CDR3 DNA: TGCGCCAGCAGCCCAGGCTGGCTTAGACAGGCTGCAGATACGCAGTATTTT
D gene: .; J gene: TRBJ2-7; clone size: .; V gene: TRBV2; CDR3 protein: CASSNVGGISYEQYF; CDR3 DNA: TGTGCCAGCAGTAACGTCGGTGGGATATCCTACGAGCAGTACTTC
D gene: TRBD2; J gene: TRBJ2-3; clone size: few; V gene: TRBV5-1; CDR3 protein: CASSHPQRGSTDTQYF; CDR3 DNA: TGCGCCAGCAGCCACCCTCAGCGGGGAAGCACAGATACGCAGTATTTT